These 6 T cell receptor beta chains originate from one sample sequenced in a study of long-term antiretroviral therapy in people with HIV. Running of the v3.0 immunoSEQ assay took place at survey level. TCRdb keeps only in-frame clones here, not all; method: immunoSEQ multiplex PCR. The sample holds about 20,000 clones; over 75% are singletons and the top ten take roughly 3.5%. The sequencing used unsorted PBMCs, collected about 2.7 years after starting antiretroviral therapy. The source of these receptors is a woman between 50 and 59 years old with HIV.

The V call is TRBV6-1, the J call TRBJ2-3, with no clear D. With 5 bases removed from V and 1 base from J, the gap between germline ends came to 13 bases. CDR1 is MNHNS and CDR2 is SASEGT in the germline V gene. This CDR3 region has 15 residues. The CDR3 DNA is TGTGCCAGCAGTAGCCGGGCCGCCGGCACAGATACGCAGTATTTT. This codes for CASSSRAAGTDTQYF.

A few counts support this clone. This chain uses TRBV4-2 with TRBJ1-3, with a tentative D call TRBD1 (5 bases). The CDR3 contains 15 residues. Germline V gives CDR1 LGHNA, CDR2 YNFKEQ. Between the trimmed V and J ends, which lost 4 bases and 1 base, there was a span of 11 bases. CDR3 protein: CASSPSGTSGNTIYF. In DNA form, the CDR3 reads TGTGCCAGCAGCCCGTCCGGGACTTCTGGAAACACCATATATTTT.

The J gene is TRBJ2-2, the V gene TRBV7-9; tentatively, D is TRBD2 (6 bases). V lost 2 bases to trimming and J lost 1 base, with 8 bases between them. The CDR3 contains 15 residues. The germline CDR1 and CDR2 sequences are SEHNR and FQNEAQ (reference sequence). The CDR3 coding sequence is TGTGCCAGCAGCTTACGGGACTGGAACACCGGGGAGCTGTTTTTT. Translating it yields CASSLRDWNTGELFF.

The V gene is TRBV15, the J gene TRBJ2-1; D is perhaps TRBD2 (6 bases). V dropped 1 base and J dropped 7 bases, with 17 bases sitting between them. The CDR3 runs 16 residues. Germline values: CDR1 LNHNV, CDR2 YYDKDF (reference sequence). The CDR3: CATSRGTGVSRNEQFF. The CDR3 DNA follows: TGTGCCACCAGCAGAGGGACGGGAGTATCGCGGAATGAGCAGTTCTTC.

The V call is TRBV18, the J call TRBJ2-7; D is uncertain. The CDR3 spans 14 residues. V was trimmed by 2 bases and J by 5 bases, leaving 13 bases between them. In germline, CDR1 is KGHSH, CDR2 LQKENI. The CDR3 region has the DNA TGTGCCAGCTCACCAAGTTGGCAGGTGGACGAGCAGTACTTC. Amino acid sequence: CASSPSWQVDEQYF.

The chain combines TRBV6-6 with TRBJ2-3, with D unclear. Germline loops: CDR1 MNHNY, CDR2 SVGAGI (reference sequence). Trimming removed 8 bases from V and 4 bases from J, with 7 bases in between. CDR3 length: 11 amino acids. This CDR3 is CASGWADTQYF. CDR3 sequence (DNA): TGTGCCAGCGGATGGGCAGATACGCAGTATTTT.